The entry below describes one T cell receptor (beta chain). This sample is part of a study of shared clonotypes between healthy human individuals. Study-wide background: Researchers assigned three CD4 naive, three CD4 memory, two CD8 naive and one CD8 memory plate to each donor.

Per the authors' pipeline: Without quality scores, immunoSEQ junctional reads could not be filtered like full-length reads. TCRdb's copy holds only in-frame clones and misses some; the assay was immunoSEQ multiplex PCR. V and J calls plus clone size are reproduced from that table; the DNA served to infer D and trimming. Of about 750,000 clones detected, 80% to 95% appear once; the ten largest clones hold 20% to 30%. CDR3 size: 15 residues. With 2 bases clipped from V and 1 base from J, the junction kept 1 base outside the gene matches. Germline V gives CDR1 SGHVS, CDR2 FQNEAQ. Naive CD8 cells, CD45RO-negative and positively selected for CCR7, excluded terminally differentiated effector memory CD45RA+ cells. Everyone who donated was a Caucasian adult who lived in Nashville, Tennessee.

This chain uses TRBV7-8 with TRBJ1-5, with TRBD1 identical over 8 bases. Sequencing used naive CD8+ T cells sorted from blood. The source of this sequence is a man aged 25 to 40 in good health. CDR3 residues: CASSLTGGSNQPQHF. The CDR3 DNA reads TGTGCCAGCAGCTTAACAGGGGGAAGCAATCAGCCCCAGCATTTT.